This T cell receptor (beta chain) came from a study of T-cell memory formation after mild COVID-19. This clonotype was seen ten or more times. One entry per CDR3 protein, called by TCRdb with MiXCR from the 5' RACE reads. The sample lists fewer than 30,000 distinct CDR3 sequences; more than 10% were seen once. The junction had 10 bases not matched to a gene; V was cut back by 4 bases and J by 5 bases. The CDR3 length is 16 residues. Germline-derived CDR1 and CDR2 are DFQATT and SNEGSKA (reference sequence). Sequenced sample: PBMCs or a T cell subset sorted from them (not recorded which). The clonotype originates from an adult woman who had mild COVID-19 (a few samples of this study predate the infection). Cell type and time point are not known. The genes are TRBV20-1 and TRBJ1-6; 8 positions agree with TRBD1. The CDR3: CSATRTGRGDNSPLHF. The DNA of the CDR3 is TGCAGTGCTACCCGGACAGGGAGGGGAGATAATTCACCCCTCCACTTT.